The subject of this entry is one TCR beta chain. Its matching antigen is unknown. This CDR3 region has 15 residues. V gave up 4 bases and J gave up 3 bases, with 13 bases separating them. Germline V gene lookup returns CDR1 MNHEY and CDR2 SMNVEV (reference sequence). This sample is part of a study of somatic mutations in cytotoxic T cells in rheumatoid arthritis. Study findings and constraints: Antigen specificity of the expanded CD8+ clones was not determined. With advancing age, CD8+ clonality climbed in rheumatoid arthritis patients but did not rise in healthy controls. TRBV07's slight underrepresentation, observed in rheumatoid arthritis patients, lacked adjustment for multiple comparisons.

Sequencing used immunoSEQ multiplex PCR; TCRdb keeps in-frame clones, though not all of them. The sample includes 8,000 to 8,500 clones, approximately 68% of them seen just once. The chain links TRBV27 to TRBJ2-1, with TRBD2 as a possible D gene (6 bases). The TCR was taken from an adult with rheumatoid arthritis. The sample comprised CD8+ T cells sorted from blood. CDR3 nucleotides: TGTGCCAGCAGTTCCAAGGGAGGTCGCTACAATGAGCAGTTCTTC. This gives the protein CASSSKGGRYNEQFF.